The T cell receptor (beta chain) under discussion was sequenced for a study of OX40 agonist ivuxolimab in advanced cancers. The data were produced by immunoSEQ multiplex PCR, yet TCRdb's version contains in-frame clones alone and is incomplete. Of 100,000 or so clones in the sample, just over 90% were seen once. CDR1 is SGHAT, CDR2 FQNNGV, per germline. This CDR3 comprises 17 residues. V shed 0 bases, J shed 3 bases, and the junction held 3 bases outside the gene matches. The genes are TRBV11-2 and TRBJ2-3, with 13 bases that match TRBD2. This sample comprised CD4+ or CD8+ T cells sorted from blood, obtained in a trial of the OX40 agonist ivuxolimab. The sequence was obtained from an adult with an advanced solid tumor such as melanoma, head and neck, liver or kidney cancer. CDR3 DNA: TGTGCCAGCAGCTTAGATCGGACTAGCGGGAGAACAGATACGCAGTATTTT. Encoded protein: CASSLDRTSGRTDTQYF.